These 28 T cell receptor beta chains originate from one sample sequenced in a study of technical replicates of blood from a few donors (dated by TCRdb to between 2016 and 2019). Library method: the immunoSEQ multiplex PCR assay. TCRdb obtained this table from immuneACCESS and retained in-frame rearrangements with V and J assigned. These tables miss some clones; where compared with another copy, unresolved V genes account for less than half of the shortfall, and the remainder is unexplained. The sample has tens of thousands of clones on record, 90% to 96% of them singletons. Clones ranked in the top ten supply 0.36% of the sample. Sequenced input: T cells isolated from PBMCs. The source of these receptors is a human donor in good health.

This clone is a singleton in its sample. V usage is TRBV7-3 and J usage is TRBJ2-3, with D possibly matching TRBD2 (6 bases). The CDR3 is 16 amino acids. V shed 2 bases and J shed 0 bases, with 12 bases lying between them. Germline CDR1 reads SGHTA; CDR2 reads FQGTGA. The CDR3 loop is CASSLAGTFSTDTQYF. CDR3 sequence (DNA): TGTGCCAGCAGCTTAGCGGGGACCTTTAGCACAGATACGCAGTATTTT.

CDR3 sequence: CASSLPTWTGSTSYEQYF. The CDR3 DNA sequence: TGTGCCAGCAGCTTACCAACCTGGACAGGGAGCACAAGCTACGAGCAGTACTTC. The chain carries TRBV11-2 and TRBJ2-7, with 8 bases that match TRBD1. J gave up 3 bases and V 2 bases, and 15 bases lay outside the gene matches. Germline values: CDR1 SGHAT, CDR2 FQNNGV. The CDR3 has 18 residues.

This sequence joins TRBV4-1 and TRBJ2-2, with 8 bases fitting TRBD2. In germline, CDR1 is MGHRA, CDR2 YSYEKL. The junction had 7 bases not matched to a gene; V was cut back by 4 bases and J by 3 bases. The CDR3 has 16 amino acids. In DNA, the CDR3 is TGCGCCAGCAGCCTTCGGGAGGGGCAGGACACCGGGGAGCTGTTTTTT. This translates into CASSLREGQDTGELFF.

Note on this clone: Other DNA sequences of this sample code for an identical CDR3. J is TRBJ2-3 and V is TRBV5-6; TRBD2 is a possible D gene (6 bases). The CDR3 has 12 amino acids. Looked up from germline, CDR1 is SGHDT and CDR2 is YYEEEE. V shed 2 bases and J shed 5 bases, with 6 bases lying between them. This chain's CDR3 is CASSFGGDTQYF. The DNA of the CDR3 is TGTGCCAGCAGCTTCGGGGGAGATACGCAGTATTTT.

The genes are TRBV4-2 and TRBJ2-5, with 7 bases fitting TRBD2. The CDR3 is 15 residues long. The germline gives CDR1 LGHNA, CDR2 YNFKEQ. Trimming removed 3 bases from V and 5 bases from J; junction bases left unmatched: 9. In nucleotides, the CDR3 is TGTGCCAGCAGCCATAAGACGGGAGGTGAGGAGACCCAGTACTTC. Residues: CASSHKTGGEETQYF.

This chain links TRBV7-9 with TRBJ1-1; weak D call: TRBD1 (5 bases). Trimming took off 0 bases at V and 2 bases at J, with 10 bases between the two ends. Germline assignment: CDR1 SEHNR and CDR2 FQNEAQ (reference sequence). The length of the CDR3 is 15 residues. CDR3 loop: CASSLAQGVNTEAFF. The CDR3 DNA is TGTGCCAGCAGCTTAGCGCAAGGGGTCAACACTGAAGCTTTCTTT. The full variable domain, its missing parts supplied by reference TRBV7-9 and TRBJ1-1, is DTGVSQNPRHKITKRGQNVTFRCDPISEHNRLYWYRQTLGQGPEFLTYFQNEAQLEKSRLLSDRFSAERPKGSFSTLEIQRTEQGDSAMYLCASSLAQGVNTEAFFGQGTRLTVV.

The chain joins TRBV9 to TRBJ2-4; possible D gene TRBD2, 6 bases. The CDR3 length is 15 residues. Germline CDR1 is SGDLS and CDR2 is YYNGEE. Trimming shortened V by 0 bases and J by 4 bases, and 11 bases separated the two germline ends. DNA of the CDR3: TGTGCCAGCAGCGTAGGGGCGGGGCTGAAAAACATTCAGTACTTC. It yields the protein CASSVGAGLKNIQYF.

This chain joins TRBV7-2 and TRBJ2-7; tentatively, D is TRBD2 (5 bases). Germline CDR1 and CDR2: SGHTA and FQGNSA. Trimming removed 5 bases from V and 2 bases from J, with 16 bases in between. The CDR3 is made up of 15 amino acids. As DNA, the CDR3 is TGTGCCAGCAGCCTCCTCTACGGGATTACCTACGAGCAGTACTTC. Its translation: CASSLLYGITYEQYF.

The chain uses TRBV27 and TRBJ2-1; 9 bases are a match to TRBD1. The length of the CDR3 is 14 residues. Germline assignment: CDR1 MNHEY and CDR2 SMNVEV (reference sequence). Germline trimming cut 6 bases from V and 5 bases from J; bases unmatched to any gene: 5. The CDR3 sequence is CASRNRDRDNEQFF. CDR3 DNA: TGTGCCAGCAGGAACCGGGACAGGGACAATGAGCAGTTCTTC.

This clone was recorded only once. The chain links TRBV6-1 to TRBJ1-1; D possibly corresponds to TRBD1 (5 bases). The CDR3 loop spans 11 amino acids. V lost 9 bases and J 5 bases, leaving 10 bases between the germline ends. Germline values: CDR1 MNHNS, CDR2 SASEGT. CDR3 sequence (DNA): TGTGCCAGTCGGGAGGGGACTGAAGCTTTCTTT. Its translation is CASREGTEAFF.

The rearrangement uses TRBV15 and TRBJ2-1; D gene uncertain. Germline lookup yields CDR1 LNHNV and CDR2 YYDKDF (reference sequence). The CDR3 loop spans 13 amino acids. Trimming took off 1 base at V and 5 bases at J, with 6 bases between the two ends. The CDR3 bases are TGTGCCACCAGCAGAGGCCCAGACAATGAGCAGTTCTTC. This codes for CATSRGPDNEQFF.

J is TRBJ2-2 and V is TRBV6-5; D is possibly TRBD2 (5 bases). This CDR3 is built from 14 residues. The germline gives CDR1 MNHEY, CDR2 SVGAGI. V lost 7 bases to trimming and J lost 4 bases, with 13 bases between them. The CDR3 DNA is TGTGCCAGCACATGGGGAGAGGGCACCGGGGAGCTGTTTTTT. This codes for CASTWGEGTGELFF.

J is TRBJ1-5 and V is TRBV15; tentatively, D is TRBD1 (5 bases). Trimming cost V 5 bases and J 9 bases, with 14 bases left between them. The germline CDR1 and CDR2 sequences are LNHNV and YYDKDF (reference sequence). This CDR3 has 13 amino acids. The CDR3 DNA is TGTGCCACCAGCTTCAAGGGGTTACGGCCCCAGCATTTT. This codes for CATSFKGLRPQHF.

The chain recombines TRBV9 with TRBJ2-2, with 10 bases aligning to TRBD2. Germline V gene sequence: CDR1 SGDLS, CDR2 YYNGEE. The V and J ends lost 3 bases and 3 bases, in that order; junction bases with no gene match: 5. This CDR3 is built from 16 residues. The CDR3, as DNA: TGTGCCAGCAGCGACCGGACTAGCGGTTACACCGGGGAGCTGTTTTTT. Translated, it gives CASSDRTSGYTGELFF.

This rearrangement joins TRBV19 to TRBJ2-6; 7 nucleotides line up with TRBD1. The germline V gene encodes CDR1 LNHDA and CDR2 SQIVND (reference sequence). The CDR3 is 15 residues long. After removal of 11 bases from V and 0 bases from J, the junction contained 7 bases not matched to a gene. The CDR3 loop is CAPKAGGSGANVLTF. CDR3 bases: TGTGCCCCTAAGGCAGGGGGCTCTGGGGCCAACGTCCTGACTTTC.

The rearrangement joins TRBV19 to TRBJ2-2, with 8 bases identical to TRBD1. Losses at the gene ends were 5 bases for V and 4 bases for J; bases not matched to a gene: 15. Germline lookup yields CDR1 LNHDA and CDR2 SQIVND (reference sequence). The CDR3 totals 18 residues. CDR3 DNA sequence: TGTGCCAGTAGTTCGACAGGGGACCAAGTACTATTCACCGGGGAGCTGTTTTTT. Its translation is CASSSTGDQVLFTGELFF.

V usage is TRBV6-5 and J usage is TRBJ2-1; no firm D call. The CDR3 consists of 12 residues. Germline loops: CDR1 MNHEY, CDR2 SVGAGI. Between the trimmed V and J ends, which lost 6 bases and 4 bases, there was a span of 7 bases. The CDR3 coding sequence is TGTGCCAGCAGCCCCGGGTACAATGAGCAGTTCTTC. It codes for CASSPGYNEQFF.

This clone has a single count. The chain employs TRBV29-1 and TRBJ1-2; perhaps TRBD1 as D (5 bases). The V and J ends lost 6 bases and 0 bases respectively, with 14 bases between them. CDR1 and CDR2 from the germline V gene are SQVTM and ANQGSEA. The CDR3 consists of 14 residues. Here the CDR3 reads CSVRSGGANYGYTF. CDR3 DNA sequence: TGCAGCGTCCGCAGCGGGGGGGCTAACTATGGCTACACCTTC.

This chain connects TRBV5-6 to TRBJ1-6; no clear D gene. The CDR3 has 19 residues. V lost 0 bases and J lost 0, with 16 bases in between. The germline V gene has CDR1 SGHDT and CDR2 YYEEEE. Written as DNA, the CDR3 is TGTGCCAGCAGCTTGGGCCGTTGGCAGGCAGACTCCTATAATTCACCCCTCCACTTT. Amino acid sequence: CASSLGRWQADSYNSPLHF.

The chain has TRBV10-3 and TRBJ1-1; D is unresolved. The CDR3 length is 13 residues. Looked up from germline, CDR1 is ENHRY and CDR2 is SYGVKD. Trimming shortened V by 0 bases and J by 11 bases, and 13 bases separated the two germline ends. This CDR3 reads CAISESMGTGAFF. The CDR3 region has the DNA TGTGCCATCAGTGAGTCCATGGGTACCGGGGCTTTCTTT.

The chain couples TRBV9 to TRBJ2-2, with D perhaps TRBD1 (5 bases). The germline V gene has CDR1 SGDLS and CDR2 YYNGEE. V lost 3 bases and J lost 1, with 19 bases in between. The CDR3 is made up of 18 amino acids. The CDR3 is CASSEPKYRTGNTGELFF. The DNA of the CDR3 is TGTGCCAGCAGCGAACCTAAGTACAGGACGGGGAACACCGGGGAGCTGTTTTTT. Together with reference TRBV9 and TRBJ2-2, the CDR3 gives the full variable domain: DSGVTQTPKHLITATGQRVTLRCSPRSGDLSVYWYQQSLDQGLQFLIQYYNGEERAKGNILERFSAQQFPDLHSELNLSSLELGDSALYFCASSEPKYRTGNTGELFFGEGSRLTVL.

This clone was counted once. V and J are TRBV27 and TRBJ2-1, with TRBD2 identical over 7 bases. Germline CDR1 reads MNHEY; CDR2 reads SMNVEV (reference sequence). V was clipped by 4 bases and J by 10 bases; unmatched bases: 4. CDR3 length: 12 amino acids. This CDR3 is CASSSPGREQFF. The CDR3 coding sequence is TGTGCCAGCAGTTCCCCCGGGAGGGAGCAGTTCTTC.

The gene calls are TRBV28 and TRBJ2-1; TRBD1 aligns across 10 bases. V gave up 8 bases and J gave up 8 bases; unmatched junction bases: 9. Germline V lookup: CDR1 MDHEN, CDR2 SYDVKM. The CDR3 runs 14 residues. The CDR3 DNA sequence: TGTGCCAGCTTCAGGACAGGGGGAATATATGAGCAGTTCTTC. It translates to CASFRTGGIYEQFF.

The rearrangement joins TRBV5-5 to TRBJ1-5; D is possibly TRBD1 (5 bases). V was clipped by 0 bases and J by 0 bases, with 7 bases between them. CDR3 length: 15 amino acids. The germline V gene encodes CDR1 SGHKS and CDR2 YYEKEE (reference sequence). DNA of the CDR3: TGTGCCAGCAGCTTGGACAGGAATAGCAATCAGCCCCAGCATTTT. Encoded protein: CASSLDRNSNQPQHF.

This chain uses TRBV7-3 with TRBJ2-1; 13 positions match TRBD2. V lost 5 bases and J lost 9; bases outside the gene matches: 10. Per the germline V gene, CDR1 is SGHTA and CDR2 is FQGTGA. The CDR3 length is 16 residues. This CDR3 reads CASSLTGTSGNGEQFF. As DNA, the CDR3 is TGTGCCAGCAGCCTTACCGGGACTAGCGGGAATGGTGAGCAGTTCTTC.

DNA for the CDR3: TGTGCCAGCAGTGAAGGGACAGACACCGGGGAGCTGTTTTTT. Encoded protein: CASSEGTDTGELFF. The V gene is TRBV6-1, the J gene TRBJ2-2; D is possibly TRBD1 (6 bases). Per germline, CDR1 MNHNS and CDR2 SASEGT. V lost 1 base, J lost 3 bases, and 6 bases lay in between. The CDR3 has 14 amino acids.

J is TRBJ2-7 and V is TRBV19; 8 bases are a match to TRBD2. J gave up 3 bases and V 4 bases, and 8 bases lay outside the gene matches. CDR3 length: 15 amino acids. CDR1 and CDR2 (germline): LNHDA, SQIVND (reference sequence). CDR3 DNA sequence: TGTGCCAGTAGTAAAACCGGGACTAGTAACTACGAGCAGTACTTC. This gives the protein CASSKTGTSNYEQYF.

The V gene is TRBV6-5, the J gene TRBJ2-7; 13 positions agree with TRBD2. Trimming cost V 5 bases and J 4 bases; bases outside gene matches: 2. This CDR3 is 14 amino acids long. Germline V gene lookup returns CDR1 MNHEY and CDR2 SVGAGI. CDR3 in DNA: TGTGCCAGCAGTCGGACTAGCGGGAGTTACGAGCAGTACTTC. Translated, it gives CASSRTSGSYEQYF.